Included here is one T cell receptor (beta chain) sequence, with context. Its antigen is undetermined. V trimming: 0 bases; J trimming: 12 bases; junction bases outside the gene matches: 2. This CDR3 has 12 residues. Germline V gives CDR1 MNHEY, CDR2 SMNVEV (reference sequence). This sample stems from a study of T cell repertoires in cytomegalovirus infection. TCRdb re-called the reads through MiXCR, storing one row per CDR3 protein. In the table there are tens of thousands of distinct CDR3 sequences, more than 20% of which are singletons. V and J are TRBV27 and TRBJ2-1, with 7 positions matching TRBD2. The sequence derives from a human donor in good health (CMV status not recorded). Some clones in this sample may be carry-over from other donors' samples. The starting material was CD8+ T cells from cultured PBMCs, obtained from culture after CMV antigen stimulation. The CDR3 here is CASSLSSGGQFF. The CDR3 DNA reads TGTGCCAGCAGTTTATCATCGGGGGGGCAGTTCTTC.